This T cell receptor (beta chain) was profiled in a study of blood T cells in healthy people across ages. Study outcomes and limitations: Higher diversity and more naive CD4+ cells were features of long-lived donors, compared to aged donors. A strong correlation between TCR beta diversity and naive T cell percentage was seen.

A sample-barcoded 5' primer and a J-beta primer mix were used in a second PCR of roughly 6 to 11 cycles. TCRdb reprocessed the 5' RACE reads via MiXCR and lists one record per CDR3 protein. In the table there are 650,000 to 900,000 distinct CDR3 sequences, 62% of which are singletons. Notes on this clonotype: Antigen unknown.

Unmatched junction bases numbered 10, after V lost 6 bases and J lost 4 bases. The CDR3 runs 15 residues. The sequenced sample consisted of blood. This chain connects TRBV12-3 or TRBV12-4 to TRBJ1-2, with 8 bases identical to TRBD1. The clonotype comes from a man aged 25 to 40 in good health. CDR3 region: CASSFSWTGSYGYTF. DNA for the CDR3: TGTGCCAGCAGCTTTTCCTGGACAGGGTCCTATGGCTACACCTTC.